This T cell receptor (beta chain) was sequenced during a study of T cell responses to AZD1222 COVID-19 vaccine. Trimming left V 8 bases short and J 0 bases short, with 14 bases between. CDR1 is SGHAT and CDR2 is FQNNGV in the germline V gene. The CDR3 extends over 15 amino acids. Clones were read by immunoSEQ multiplex PCR, and TCRdb kept only the in-frame ones, dropping some. The sample includes approximately 150,000 clones, over 80% of them seen just once. Whole-study results and caveats: Baseline serology detected seropositivity in only six AZD1222 recipients. Donors were mostly white British, more females; clonal diversity possibly underestimated. Spike regions recognized by vaccine-associated CD4 TCRs spanned the protein, led by 160-218 and 743-854. Nearly half of the spike-specific TCRs reportedly recognize variant regions that carry no mutations.

In regard to this clone: Its antigen remains unknown.

Here the sequenced sample was peripheral blood, taken 28 days after the second dose of the MenACWY control vaccine. The source is an adult who received the MenACWY meningococcal vaccine as a control. The rearrangement links TRBV11-2 to TRBJ1-3; no firm D call. DNA for the CDR3: TGTGCCAGCTCCAAGGCTCGGGACTCTGGAAACACCATATATTTT. It encodes CASSKARDSGNTIYF.